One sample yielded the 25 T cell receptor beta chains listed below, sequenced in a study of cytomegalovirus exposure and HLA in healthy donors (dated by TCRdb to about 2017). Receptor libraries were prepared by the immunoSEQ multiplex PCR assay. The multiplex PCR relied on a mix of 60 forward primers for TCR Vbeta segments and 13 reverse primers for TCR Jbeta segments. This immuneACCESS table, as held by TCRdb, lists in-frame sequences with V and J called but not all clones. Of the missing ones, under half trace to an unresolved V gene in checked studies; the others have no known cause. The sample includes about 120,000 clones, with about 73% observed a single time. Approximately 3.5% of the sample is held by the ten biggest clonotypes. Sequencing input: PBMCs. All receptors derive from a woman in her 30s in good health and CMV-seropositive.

This chain's CDR3 is CASSSIGDEQYF. The CDR3 DNA sequence: TGTGCCAGCAGTTCGATTGGAGACGAGCAGTACTTC. The V gene is TRBV28, the J gene TRBJ2-7; D is unresolved. CDR1 and CDR2 (germline): MDHEN, SYDVKM. Between the trimmed V and J ends, which lost 4 bases and 5 bases, there was a span of 9 bases. The CDR3 contains 12 residues.

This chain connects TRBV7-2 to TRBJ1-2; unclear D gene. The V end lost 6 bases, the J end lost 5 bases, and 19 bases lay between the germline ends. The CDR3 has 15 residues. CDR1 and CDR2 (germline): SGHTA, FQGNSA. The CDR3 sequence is CASRRRPEEEYGYTF. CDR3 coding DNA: TGTGCCAGCAGACGCAGACCTGAGGAGGAGTATGGCTACACCTTC.

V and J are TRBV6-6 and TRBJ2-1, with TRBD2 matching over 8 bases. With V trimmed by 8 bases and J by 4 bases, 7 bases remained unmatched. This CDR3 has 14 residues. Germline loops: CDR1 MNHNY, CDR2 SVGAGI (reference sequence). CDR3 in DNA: TGTGCCAGCGGGTTGCCGGGGGGGTACAATGAGCAGTTCTTC. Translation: CASGLPGGYNEQFF.

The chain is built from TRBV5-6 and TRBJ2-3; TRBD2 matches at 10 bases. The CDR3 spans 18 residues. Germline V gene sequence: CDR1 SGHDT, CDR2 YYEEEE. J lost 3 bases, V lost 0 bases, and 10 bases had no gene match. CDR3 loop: CASSLAFPAGGSTDTQYF. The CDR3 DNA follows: TGTGCCAGCAGCTTGGCCTTTCCAGCGGGGGGGAGTACAGATACGCAGTATTTT.

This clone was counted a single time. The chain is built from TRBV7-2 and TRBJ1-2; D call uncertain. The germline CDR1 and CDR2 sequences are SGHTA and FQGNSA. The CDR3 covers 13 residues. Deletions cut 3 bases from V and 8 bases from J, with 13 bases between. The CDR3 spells CASSFIQDLGYTF. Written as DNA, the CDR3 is TGTGCCAGCAGCTTCATTCAGGACTTAGGCTACACCTTC.

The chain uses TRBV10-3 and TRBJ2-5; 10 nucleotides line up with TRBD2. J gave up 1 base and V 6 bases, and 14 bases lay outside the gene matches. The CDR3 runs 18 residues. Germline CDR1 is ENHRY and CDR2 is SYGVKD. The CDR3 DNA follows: TGTGCCATCAGCACCGGACTAGCGGAACCACAACTCCAAGAGACCCAGTACTTC. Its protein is CAISTGLAEPQLQETQYF.

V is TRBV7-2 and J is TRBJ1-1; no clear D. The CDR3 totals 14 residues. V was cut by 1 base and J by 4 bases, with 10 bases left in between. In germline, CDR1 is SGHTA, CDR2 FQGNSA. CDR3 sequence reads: CASSLDGGSTEAFF. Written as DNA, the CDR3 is TGTGCCAGCAGCTTAGATGGAGGGTCCACTGAAGCTTTCTTT.

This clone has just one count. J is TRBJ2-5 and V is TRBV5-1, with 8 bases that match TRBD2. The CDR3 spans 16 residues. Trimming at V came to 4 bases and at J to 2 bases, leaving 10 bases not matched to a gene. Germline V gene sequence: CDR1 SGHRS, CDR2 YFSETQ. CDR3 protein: CASSPGLAGGQETQYF. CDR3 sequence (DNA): TGCGCCAGCAGCCCAGGACTAGCTGGGGGGCAAGAGACCCAGTACTTC.

In DNA, the CDR3 is TGTGCCAGCAGCCTGTCCGGAACAGGGGGTAATCGGTATGGCTACACCTTC. This gives the protein CASSLSGTGGNRYGYTF. The chain recombines TRBV7-9 with TRBJ1-2; 8 bases line up with TRBD1. The germline V gene encodes CDR1 SEHNR and CDR2 FQNEAQ (reference sequence). The J segment lost 5 bases and the V segment lost 5 bases, leaving 16 bases of the junction unmatched. CDR3 length: 17 amino acids. The full variable domain, its missing parts supplied by reference TRBV7-9 and TRBJ1-2, is DTGVSQNPRHKITKRGQNVTFRCDPISEHNRLYWYRQTLGQGPEFLTYFQNEAQLEKSRLLSDRFSAERPKGSFSTLEIQRTEQGDSAMYLCASSLSGTGGNRYGYTFGSGTRLTVV.

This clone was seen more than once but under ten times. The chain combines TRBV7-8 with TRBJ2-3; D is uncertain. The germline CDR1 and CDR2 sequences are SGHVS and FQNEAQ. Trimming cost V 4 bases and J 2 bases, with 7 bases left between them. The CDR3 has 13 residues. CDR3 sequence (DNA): TGTGCCAGCAGCTCACAGCTCACAGATACGCAGTATTTT. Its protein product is CASSSQLTDTQYF.

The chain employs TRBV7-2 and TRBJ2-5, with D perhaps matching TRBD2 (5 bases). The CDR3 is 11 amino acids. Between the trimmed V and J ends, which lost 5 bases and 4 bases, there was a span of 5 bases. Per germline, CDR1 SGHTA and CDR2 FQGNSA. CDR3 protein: CASSRGETQYF. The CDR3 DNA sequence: TGTGCCAGCAGCCGGGGAGAGACCCAGTACTTC.

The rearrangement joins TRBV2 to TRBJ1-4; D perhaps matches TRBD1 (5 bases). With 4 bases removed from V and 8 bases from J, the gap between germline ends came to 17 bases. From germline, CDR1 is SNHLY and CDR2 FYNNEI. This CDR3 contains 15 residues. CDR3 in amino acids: CASSVEGHRTEKLFF. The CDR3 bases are TGTGCCAGCAGTGTGGAAGGCCACAGGACGGAAAAACTGTTTTTT.

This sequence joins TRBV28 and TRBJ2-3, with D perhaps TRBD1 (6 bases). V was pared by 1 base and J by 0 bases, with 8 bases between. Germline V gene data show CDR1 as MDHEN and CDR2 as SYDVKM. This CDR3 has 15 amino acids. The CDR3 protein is CASSLYGGSTDTQYF. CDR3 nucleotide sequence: TGTGCCAGCAGTTTATATGGGGGCAGCACAGATACGCAGTATTTT.

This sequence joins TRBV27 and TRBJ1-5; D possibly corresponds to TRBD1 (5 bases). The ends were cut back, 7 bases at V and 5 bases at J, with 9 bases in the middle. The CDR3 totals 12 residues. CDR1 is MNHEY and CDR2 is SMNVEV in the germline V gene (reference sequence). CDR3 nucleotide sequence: TGTGCCAGCACCCCACAGGATCAGCCCCAGCATTTT. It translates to CASTPQDQPQHF.

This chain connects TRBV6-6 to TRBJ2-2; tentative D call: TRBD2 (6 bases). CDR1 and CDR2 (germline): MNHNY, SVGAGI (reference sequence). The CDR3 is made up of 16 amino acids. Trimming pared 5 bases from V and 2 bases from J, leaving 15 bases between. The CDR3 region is CASSPSGRINTGELFF. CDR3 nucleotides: TGTGCCAGCAGTCCCTCAGGGAGGATAAACACCGGGGAGCTGTTTTTT.

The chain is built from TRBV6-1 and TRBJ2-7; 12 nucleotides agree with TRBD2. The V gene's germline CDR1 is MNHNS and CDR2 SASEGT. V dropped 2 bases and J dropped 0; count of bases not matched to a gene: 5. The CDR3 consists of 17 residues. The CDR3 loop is CASSELAGGIPSYEQYF. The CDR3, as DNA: TGTGCCAGCAGTGAACTAGCGGGGGGGATCCCCTCCTACGAGCAGTACTTC.

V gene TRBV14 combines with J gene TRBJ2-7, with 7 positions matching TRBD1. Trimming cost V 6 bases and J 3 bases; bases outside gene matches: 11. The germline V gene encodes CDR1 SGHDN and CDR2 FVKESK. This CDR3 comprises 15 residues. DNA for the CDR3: TGTGCCAGCAGTCCTTCTGGACAGGTCCACTACGAGCAGTACTTC. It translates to CASSPSGQVHYEQYF.

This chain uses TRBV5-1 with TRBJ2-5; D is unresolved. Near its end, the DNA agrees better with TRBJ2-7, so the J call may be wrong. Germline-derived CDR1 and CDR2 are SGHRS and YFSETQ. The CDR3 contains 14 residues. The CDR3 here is CASSPLLSDYEQYF. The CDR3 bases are TGCGCCAGCAGCCCCCTTCTAAGCGACTACGAGCAGTACTTC.

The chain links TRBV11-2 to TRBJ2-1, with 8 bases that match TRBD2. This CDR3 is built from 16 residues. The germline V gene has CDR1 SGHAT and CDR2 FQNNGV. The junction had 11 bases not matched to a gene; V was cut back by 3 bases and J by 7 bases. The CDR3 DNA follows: TGTGCCAGCAGCTTTCGGCTAGCGGGCTCCGTAAATGAGCAGTTCTTC. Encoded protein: CASSFRLAGSVNEQFF. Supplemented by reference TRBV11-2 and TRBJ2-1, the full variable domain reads EAGVAQSPRYKIIEKRQSVAFWCNPISGHATLYWYQQILGQGPKLLIQFQNNGVVDDSQLPKDRFSAERLKGVDSTLKIQPAKLEDSAVYLCASSFRLAGSVNEQFFGPGTRLTVL.

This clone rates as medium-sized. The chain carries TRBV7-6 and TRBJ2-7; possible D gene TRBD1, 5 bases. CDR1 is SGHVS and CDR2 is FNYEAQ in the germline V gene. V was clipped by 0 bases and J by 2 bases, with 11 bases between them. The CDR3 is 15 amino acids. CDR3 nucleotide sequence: TGTGCCAGCAGCTTAGCGTCCGACAGTACCTACGAGCAGTACTTC. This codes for CASSLASDSTYEQYF.

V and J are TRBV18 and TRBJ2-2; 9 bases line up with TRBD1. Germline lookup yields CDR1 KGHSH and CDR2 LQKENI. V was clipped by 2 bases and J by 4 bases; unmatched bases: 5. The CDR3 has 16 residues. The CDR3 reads CASSPRQGVPTGELFF. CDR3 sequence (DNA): TGTGCCAGCTCACCAAGACAGGGGGTCCCCACCGGGGAGCTGTTTTTT.

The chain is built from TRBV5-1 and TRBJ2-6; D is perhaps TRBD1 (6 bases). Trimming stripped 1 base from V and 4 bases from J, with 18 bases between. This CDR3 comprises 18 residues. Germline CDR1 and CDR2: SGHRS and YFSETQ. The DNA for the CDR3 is TGCGCCAGCAGCTTGTCTCCAGGGGTCGTAGCCGGGGCCAACGTCCTGACTTTC. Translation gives CASSLSPGVVAGANVLTF.

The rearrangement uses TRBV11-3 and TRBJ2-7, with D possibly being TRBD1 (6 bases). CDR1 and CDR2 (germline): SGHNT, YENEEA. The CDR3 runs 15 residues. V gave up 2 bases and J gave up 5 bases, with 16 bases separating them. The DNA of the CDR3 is TGTGCCAGCAGCTTAAGGGGAACAGGGTCCCACGAGCAGTACTTC. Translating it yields CASSLRGTGSHEQYF.

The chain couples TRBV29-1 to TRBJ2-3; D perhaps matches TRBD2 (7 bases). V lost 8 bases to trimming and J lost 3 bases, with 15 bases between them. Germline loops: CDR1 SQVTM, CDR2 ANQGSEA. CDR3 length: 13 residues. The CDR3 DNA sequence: TGCAGCTCAAAGGGGGGGGGTACAGATACGCAGTATTTT. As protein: CSSKGGGTDTQYF.

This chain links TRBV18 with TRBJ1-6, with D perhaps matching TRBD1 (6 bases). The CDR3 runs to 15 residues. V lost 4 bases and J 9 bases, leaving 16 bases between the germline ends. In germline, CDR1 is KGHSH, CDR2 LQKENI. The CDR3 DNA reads TGTGCCAGCTCACTACTACAGGGCCATACTTCACCCCTCCACTTT. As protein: CASSLLQGHTSPLHF.